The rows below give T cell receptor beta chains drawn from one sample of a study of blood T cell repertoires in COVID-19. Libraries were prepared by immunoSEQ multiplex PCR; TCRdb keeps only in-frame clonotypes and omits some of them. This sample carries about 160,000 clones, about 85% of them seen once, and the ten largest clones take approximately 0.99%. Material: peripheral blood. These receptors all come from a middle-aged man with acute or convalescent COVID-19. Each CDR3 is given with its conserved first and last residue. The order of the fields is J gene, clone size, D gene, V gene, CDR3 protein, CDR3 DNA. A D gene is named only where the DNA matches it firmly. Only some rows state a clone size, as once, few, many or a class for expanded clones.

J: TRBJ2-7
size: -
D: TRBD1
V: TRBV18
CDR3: CASSPRTGDSYEQYF
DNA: TGTGCCAGCTCACCCCGGACAGGTGACTCCTACGAGCAGTACTTC

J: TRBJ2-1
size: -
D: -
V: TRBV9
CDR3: CASSVGRGDEQFF
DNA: TGTGCCAGCAGCGTAGGCAGGGGCGATGAGCAGTTCTTC

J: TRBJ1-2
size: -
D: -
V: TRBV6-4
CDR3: CASSDLLDRPNYGYTF
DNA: TGTGCCAGCAGTGACTTGTTGGACAGACCAAACTATGGCTACACCTTC

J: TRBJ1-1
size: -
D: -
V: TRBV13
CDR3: CASSRQVTEAFF
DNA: TGTGCCAGCAGCCGACAGGTCACTGAAGCTTTCTTT

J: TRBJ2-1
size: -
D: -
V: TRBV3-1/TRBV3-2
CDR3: CASSHPGKSRYNEQFF
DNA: TGTGCCAGCAGCCACCCAGGGAAATCCCGCTACAATGAGCAGTTCTTC

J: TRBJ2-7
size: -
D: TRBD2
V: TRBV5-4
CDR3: CASSLGGSGTGEQYF
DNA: TGTGCCAGCAGCCTCGGGGGTAGCGGGACTGGGGAGCAGTACTTC

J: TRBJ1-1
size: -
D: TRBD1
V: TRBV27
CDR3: CASRPDRGRAEAFF
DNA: TGTGCCAGCAGGCCGGACAGGGGGCGGGCTGAAGCTTTCTTT

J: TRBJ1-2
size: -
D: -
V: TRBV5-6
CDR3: CASSFFGPTANYGYTF
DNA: TGTGCCAGCAGCTTTTTCGGCCCTACAGCTAACTATGGCTACACCTTC

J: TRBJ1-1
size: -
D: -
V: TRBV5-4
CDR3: CASSSQGNTEAFF
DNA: TGTGCCAGCAGCTCTCAGGGGAACACTGAAGCTTTCTTT

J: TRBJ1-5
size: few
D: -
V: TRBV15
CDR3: CATSAGLASNQPQHF
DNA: TGTGCCACCAGCGCGGGATTAGCCAGCAATCAGCCCCAGCATTTT

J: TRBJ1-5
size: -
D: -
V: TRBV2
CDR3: CASSRDINQPQHF
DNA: TGTGCCAGCAGTCGGGACATCAATCAGCCCCAGCATTTT

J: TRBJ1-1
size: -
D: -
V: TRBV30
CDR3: CAALGGTEAFF
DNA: TGTGCCGCCCTGGGGGGCACTGAAGCTTTCTTT

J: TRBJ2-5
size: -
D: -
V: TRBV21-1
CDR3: CASSKAAGGGDLETQYF
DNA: TGTGCCAGCAGCAAAGCGGCGGGGGGTGGGGATCTGGAGACCCAGTACTTC

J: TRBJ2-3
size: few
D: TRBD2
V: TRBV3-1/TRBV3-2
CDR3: CASSHLGGESTDTQYF
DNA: TGTGCCAGCAGCCACTTGGGGGGGGAGAGCACAGATACGCAGTATTTT

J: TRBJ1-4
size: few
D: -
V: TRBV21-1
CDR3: CASSTRRVTNEKLFF
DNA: TGTGCCAGCAGCACCCGGAGGGTGACTAATGAAAAACTGTTTTTT

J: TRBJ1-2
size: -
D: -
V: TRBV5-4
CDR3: CASSLSLGGSVEGYTF
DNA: TGTGCCAGCAGCTTGAGTTTGGGGGGATCTGTGGAGGGCTACACCTTC

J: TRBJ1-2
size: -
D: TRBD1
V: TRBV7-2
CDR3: CASSLRPGQGYGYTF
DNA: TGTGCCAGCAGCTTACGACCGGGACAGGGCTATGGCTACACCTTC

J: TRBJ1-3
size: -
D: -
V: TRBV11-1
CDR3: CASSHSGNSGNTIYF
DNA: TGTGCCAGCAGCCACTCAGGGAACTCTGGAAACACCATATATTTT

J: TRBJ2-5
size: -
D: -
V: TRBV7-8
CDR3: CASSLVPGAVETQYF
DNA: TGTGCCAGCAGCTTAGTCCCCGGAGCAGTAGAGACCCAGTACTTC

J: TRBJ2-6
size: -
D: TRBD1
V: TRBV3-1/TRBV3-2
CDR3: CASSQGQGQGSGANVLTF
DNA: TGTGCCAGCAGCCAAGGGCAGGGACAGGGCTCTGGGGCCAACGTCCTGACTTTC

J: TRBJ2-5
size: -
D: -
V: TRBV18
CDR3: CASSPGRNQETQYF
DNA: TGTGCCAGCTCACCAGGGCGTAACCAAGAGACCCAGTACTTC

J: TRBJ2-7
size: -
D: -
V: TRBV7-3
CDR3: CASSLNNRVGEQYF
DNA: TGTGCCAGCAGCCTAAACAACAGGGTTGGCGAGCAGTACTTC

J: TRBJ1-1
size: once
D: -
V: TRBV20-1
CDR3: CSVRGNTEAFF
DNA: TGCAGTGTTCGGGGAAACACTGAAGCTTTCTTT

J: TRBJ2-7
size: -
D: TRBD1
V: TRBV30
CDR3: CAWVQGDEQYF
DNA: TGTGCCTGGGTTCAGGGGGACGAGCAGTACTTC

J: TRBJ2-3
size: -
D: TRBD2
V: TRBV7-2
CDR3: CASSPSRAGGPSGQYF
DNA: TGTGCCAGCAGCCCCAGCCGAGCGGGGGGGCCTAGTGGGCAGTATTTT

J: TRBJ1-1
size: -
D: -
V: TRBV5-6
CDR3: CASSLIDGSTEAFF
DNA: TGTGCCAGCAGCTTGATTGACGGGTCCACTGAAGCTTTCTTT

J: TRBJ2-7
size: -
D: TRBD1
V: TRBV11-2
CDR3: CASSLQGAREQYF
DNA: TGTGCCAGCAGCTTACAGGGGGCAAGGGAGCAGTACTTC

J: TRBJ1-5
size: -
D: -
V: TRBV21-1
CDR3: CASSKTGGQSENNQPQHF
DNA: TGTGCCAGCAGCAAAACGGGAGGCCAATCGGAGAACAATCAGCCCCAGCATTTT

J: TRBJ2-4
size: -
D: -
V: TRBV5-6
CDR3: CASSLDNSKNIQYF
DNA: TGTGCCAGCAGCTTGGATAACAGCAAAAACATTCAGTACTTC

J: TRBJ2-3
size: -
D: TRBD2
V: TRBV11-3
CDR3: CARRRGGGAGSDTQYF
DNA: TGTGCCCGCCGGCGGGGCGGGGGGGCCGGATCAGATACGCAGTATTTT

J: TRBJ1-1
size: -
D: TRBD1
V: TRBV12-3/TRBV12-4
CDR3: CASGTTGIFKAFF
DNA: TGTGCCAGCGGGACGACAGGGATTTTTAAGGCTTTCTTT

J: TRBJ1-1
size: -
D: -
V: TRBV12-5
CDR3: CATTLGAEAFF
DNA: TGTGCTACTACCTTGGGCGCTGAAGCTTTCTTT

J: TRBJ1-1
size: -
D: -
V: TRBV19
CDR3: CASSLHRSRWNTEAFF
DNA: TGTGCCAGTAGTTTGCACAGGTCTCGTTGGAACACTGAAGCTTTCTTT

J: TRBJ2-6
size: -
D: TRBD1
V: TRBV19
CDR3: CASSGRTGGARGANVLTF
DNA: TGTGCCAGTAGTGGTCGAACAGGGGGCGCGAGAGGGGCCAACGTCCTGACTTTC

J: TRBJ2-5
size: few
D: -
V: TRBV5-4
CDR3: CASSGTGGETQYF
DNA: TGTGCCAGCAGCGGTACAGGTGGGGAGACCCAGTACTTC

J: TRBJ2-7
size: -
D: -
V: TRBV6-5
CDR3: CASCFGQSYEQYF
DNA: TGTGCCAGCTGTTTCGGACAGTCCTACGAGCAGTACTTC

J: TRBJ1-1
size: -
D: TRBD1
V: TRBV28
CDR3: CASSSGGRAGTEAFF
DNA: TGTGCCAGCAGTTCAGGGGGCAGGGCGGGCACTGAAGCTTTCTTT

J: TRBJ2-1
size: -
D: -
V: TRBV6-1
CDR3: CASSEAGGNSYNEQFF
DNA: TGTGCCAGCAGTGAGGCAGGGGGGAATTCCTACAATGAGCAGTTCTTC

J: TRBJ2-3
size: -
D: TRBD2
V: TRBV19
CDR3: CASSLLLLRGVGDTQYF
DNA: TGTGCCAGTAGTCTCCTTTTACTGCGGGGGGTTGGAGATACGCAGTATTTT

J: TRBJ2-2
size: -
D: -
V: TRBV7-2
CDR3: CASSSQTSTGELFF
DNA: TGTGCCAGCAGCTCTCAGACTAGCACCGGGGAGCTGTTTTTT

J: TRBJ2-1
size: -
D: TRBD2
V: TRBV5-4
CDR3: CASFHRTSRGNEQFF
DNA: TGTGCCAGCTTTCACCGGACTAGTCGAGGTAATGAGCAGTTCTTC

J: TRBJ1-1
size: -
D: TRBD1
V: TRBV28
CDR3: CATLGGDRAEAFF
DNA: TGTGCCACCCTTGGAGGTGACAGGGCTGAAGCTTTCTTT

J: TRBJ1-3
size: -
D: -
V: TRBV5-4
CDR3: CASSTGLNGNTIYF
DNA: TGTGCCAGCAGCACGGGACTTAATGGAAACACCATATATTTT

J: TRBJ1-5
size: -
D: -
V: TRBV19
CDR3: CASSIDLLGGGDQPQHF
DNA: TGTGCCAGTAGTATAGATCTATTGGGGGGAGGTGATCAGCCCCAGCATTTT

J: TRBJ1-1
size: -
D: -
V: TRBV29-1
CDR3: CSGYRERTEAFF
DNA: TGCAGCGGGTACAGGGAACGCACTGAAGCTTTCTTT

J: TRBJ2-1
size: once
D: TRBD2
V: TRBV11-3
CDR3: CASSESPAGGANEQFF
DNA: TGTGCCAGCAGCGAAAGTCCCGCGGGGGGGGCCAATGAGCAGTTCTTC

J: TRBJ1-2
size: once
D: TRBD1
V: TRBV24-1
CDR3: CATSDSRDRERYTF
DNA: TGTGCCACCAGTGATTCCCGGGACAGGGAGCGCTACACCTTC

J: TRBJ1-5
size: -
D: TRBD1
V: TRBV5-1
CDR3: CASSLTGDWNQPQHF
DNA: TGCGCCAGCAGCCTGACAGGGGATTGGAATCAGCCCCAGCATTTT

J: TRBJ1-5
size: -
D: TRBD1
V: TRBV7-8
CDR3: CASSPRTGGSQPQHF
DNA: TGTGCCAGCAGCCCCCGGACAGGGGGCAGTCAGCCCCAGCATTTT

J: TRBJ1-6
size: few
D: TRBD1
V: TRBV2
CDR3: CASSPRTGAFHSPLHF
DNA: TGTGCCAGCAGTCCTCGGACAGGGGCCTTTCATTCACCCCTCCACTTT

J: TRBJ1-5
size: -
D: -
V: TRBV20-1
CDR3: CSASKGEDYSNQPQHF
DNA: TGCAGTGCTAGTAAGGGTGAGGACTATAGCAATCAGCCCCAGCATTTT

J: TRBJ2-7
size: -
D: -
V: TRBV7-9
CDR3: CASSRPGQYREQYF
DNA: TGTGCCAGCAGCAGACCAGGACAGTACAGAGAGCAGTACTTC

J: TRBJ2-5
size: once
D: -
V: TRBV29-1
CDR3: CSVIIVQETQYF
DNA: TGCAGCGTTATCATAGTCCAAGAGACCCAGTACTTC

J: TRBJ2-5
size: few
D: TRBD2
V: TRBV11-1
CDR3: CASSFTGTSGQETQYF
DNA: TGTGCCAGCAGCTTTACCGGGACTAGCGGCCAAGAGACCCAGTACTTC

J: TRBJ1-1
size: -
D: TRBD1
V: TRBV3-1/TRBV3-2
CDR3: CASSPGFRSLDRGPPTEAFF
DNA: TGTGCCAGCAGCCCAGGATTTCGTAGTTTAGACAGGGGCCCTCCGACTGAAGCTTTCTTT

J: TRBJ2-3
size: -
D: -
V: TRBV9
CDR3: CASSFAVGGALDTQYF
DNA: TGTGCCAGCAGCTTCGCCGTGGGGGGGGCCTTAGATACGCAGTATTTT

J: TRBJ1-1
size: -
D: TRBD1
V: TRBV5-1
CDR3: CASSSSTGTAEAFF
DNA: TGCGCCAGCAGCTCCTCGACAGGGACTGCGGAAGCTTTCTTT